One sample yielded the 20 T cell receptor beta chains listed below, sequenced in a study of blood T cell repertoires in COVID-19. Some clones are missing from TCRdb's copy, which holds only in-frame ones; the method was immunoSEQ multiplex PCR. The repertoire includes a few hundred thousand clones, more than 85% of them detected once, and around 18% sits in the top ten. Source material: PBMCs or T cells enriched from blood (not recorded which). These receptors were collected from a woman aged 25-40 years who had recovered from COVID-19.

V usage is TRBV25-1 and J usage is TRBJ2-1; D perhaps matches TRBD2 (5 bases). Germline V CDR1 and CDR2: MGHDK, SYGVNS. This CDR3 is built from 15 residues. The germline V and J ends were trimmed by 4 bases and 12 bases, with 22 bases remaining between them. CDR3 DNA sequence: TGTGCCAGCAGTGCGCCAGGAGGCTACAATGAGAGGCAGTTCTTC. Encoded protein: CASSAPGGYNERQFF. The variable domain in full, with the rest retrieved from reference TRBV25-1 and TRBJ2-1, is EADIYQTPRYLVIGTGKKITLECSQTMGHDKMYWYQQDPGMELHLIHYSYGVNSTEKGDLSSESTVSRIRTEHFPLTLESARPSHTSQYLCASSAPGGYNERQFFGPGTRLTVL.

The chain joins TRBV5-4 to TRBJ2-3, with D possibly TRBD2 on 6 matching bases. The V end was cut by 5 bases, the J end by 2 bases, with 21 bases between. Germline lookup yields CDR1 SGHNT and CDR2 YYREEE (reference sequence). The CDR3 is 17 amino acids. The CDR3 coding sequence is TGTGCCAGCAGGGCCGCGGATAGCGGAGGAAACACAGATACGCAGTATTTT. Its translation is CASRAADSGGNTDTQYF.

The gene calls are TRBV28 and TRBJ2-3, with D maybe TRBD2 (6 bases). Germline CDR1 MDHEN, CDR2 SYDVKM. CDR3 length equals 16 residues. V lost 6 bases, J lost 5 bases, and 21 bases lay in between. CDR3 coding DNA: TGTGCCAGCAGCTCCACCACTCGAGGGAGGATAGATACGCAGTATTTT. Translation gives CASSSTTRGRIDTQYF.

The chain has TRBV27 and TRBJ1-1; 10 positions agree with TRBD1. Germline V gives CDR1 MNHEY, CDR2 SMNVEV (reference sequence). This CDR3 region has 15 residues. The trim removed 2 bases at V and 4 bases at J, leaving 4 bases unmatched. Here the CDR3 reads CASSLRTGGGTEAFF. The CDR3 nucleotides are TGTGCCAGCAGTTTAAGGACAGGGGGAGGCACTGAAGCTTTCTTT.

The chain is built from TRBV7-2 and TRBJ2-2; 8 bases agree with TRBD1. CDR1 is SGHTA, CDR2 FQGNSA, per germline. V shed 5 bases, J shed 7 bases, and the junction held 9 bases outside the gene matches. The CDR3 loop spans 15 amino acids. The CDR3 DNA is TGTGCCAGCAGCCCCCCCAGGGGGCGTATCGGGGAGCTGTTTTTT. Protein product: CASSPPRGRIGELFF.

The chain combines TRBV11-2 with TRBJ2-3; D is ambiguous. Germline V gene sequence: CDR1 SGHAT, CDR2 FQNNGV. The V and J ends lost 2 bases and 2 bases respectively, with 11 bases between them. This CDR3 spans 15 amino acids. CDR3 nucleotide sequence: TGTGCCAGCAGCTTACAGGTCACCATCACAGATACGCAGTATTTT. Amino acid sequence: CASSLQVTITDTQYF.

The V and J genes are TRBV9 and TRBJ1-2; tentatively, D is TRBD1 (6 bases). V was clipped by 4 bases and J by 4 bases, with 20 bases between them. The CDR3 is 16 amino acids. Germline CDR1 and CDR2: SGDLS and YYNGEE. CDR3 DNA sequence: TGTGCCAGCAGCCCCTACGGACAGTCAGTAGGCTATGGCTACACCTTC. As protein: CASSPYGQSVGYGYTF. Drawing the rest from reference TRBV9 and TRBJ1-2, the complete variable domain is DSGVTQTPKHLITATGQRVTLRCSPRSGDLSVYWYQQSLDQGLQFLIQYYNGEERAKGNILERFSAQQFPDLHSELNLSSLELGDSALYFCASSPYGQSVGYGYTFGSGTRLTVV.

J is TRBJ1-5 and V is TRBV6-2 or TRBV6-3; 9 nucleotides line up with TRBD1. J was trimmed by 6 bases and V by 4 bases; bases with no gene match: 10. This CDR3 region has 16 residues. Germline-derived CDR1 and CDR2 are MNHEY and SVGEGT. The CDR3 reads CASSSHQGQGGQPQHF. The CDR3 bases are TGTGCCAGCAGTTCCCACCAGGGACAGGGAGGTCAGCCCCAGCATTTT.

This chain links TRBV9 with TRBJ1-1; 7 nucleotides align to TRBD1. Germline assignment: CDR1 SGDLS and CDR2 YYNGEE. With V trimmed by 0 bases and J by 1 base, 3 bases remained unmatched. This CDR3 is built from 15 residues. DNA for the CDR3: TGTGCCAGCAGCGTAGCGACAGGGAGGAACACTGAAGCTTTCTTT. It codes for CASSVATGRNTEAFF.

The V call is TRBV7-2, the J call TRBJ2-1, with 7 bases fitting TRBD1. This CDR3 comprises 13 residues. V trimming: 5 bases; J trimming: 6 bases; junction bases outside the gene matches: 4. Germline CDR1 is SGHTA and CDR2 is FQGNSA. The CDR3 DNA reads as TGTGCCAGCAGCGCAGACAGGGCCAATGAGCAGTTCTTC. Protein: CASSADRANEQFF. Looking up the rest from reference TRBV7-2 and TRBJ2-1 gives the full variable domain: GAGVSQSPSNKVTEKGKDVELRCDPISGHTALYWYRQSLGQGLEFLIYFQGNSAPDKSGLPSDRFSAERTGGSVSTLTIQRTQQEDSAVYLCASSADRANEQFFGPGTRLTVL.

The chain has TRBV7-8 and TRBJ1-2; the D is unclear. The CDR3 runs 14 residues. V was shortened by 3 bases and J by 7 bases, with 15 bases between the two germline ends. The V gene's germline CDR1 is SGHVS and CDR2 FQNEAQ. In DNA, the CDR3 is TGTGCCAGCAGCTTGAGTGAGGGCACCGGTGGCTACACCTTC. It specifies CASSLSEGTGGYTF.

The CDR3 loop is CASSLRGRMNTEAFF. The CDR3 DNA reads TGTGCCAGCAGCTTAAGAGGGCGTATGAACACTGAAGCTTTCTTT. The J gene is TRBJ1-1, the V gene TRBV7-9, with no clear D. Germline V gene lookup returns CDR1 SEHNR and CDR2 FQNEAQ (reference sequence). The V end was cut by 2 bases, the J end by 0 bases, with 10 bases between. The CDR3 is made up of 15 amino acids.

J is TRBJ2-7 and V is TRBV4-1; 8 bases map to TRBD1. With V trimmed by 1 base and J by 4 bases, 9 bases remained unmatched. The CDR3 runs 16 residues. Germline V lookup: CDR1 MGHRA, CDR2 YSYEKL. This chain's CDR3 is CASSQVKTGEKYEQYF. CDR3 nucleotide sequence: TGCGCCAGCAGCCAAGTGAAGACAGGGGAGAAGTACGAGCAGTACTTC.

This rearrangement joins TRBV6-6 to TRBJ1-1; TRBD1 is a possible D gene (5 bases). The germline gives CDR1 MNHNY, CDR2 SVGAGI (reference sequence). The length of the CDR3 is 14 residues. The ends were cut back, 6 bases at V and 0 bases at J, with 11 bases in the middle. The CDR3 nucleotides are TGTGCCAGCAGAACCACAGGCATGAACACTGAAGCTTTCTTT. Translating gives CASRTTGMNTEAFF.

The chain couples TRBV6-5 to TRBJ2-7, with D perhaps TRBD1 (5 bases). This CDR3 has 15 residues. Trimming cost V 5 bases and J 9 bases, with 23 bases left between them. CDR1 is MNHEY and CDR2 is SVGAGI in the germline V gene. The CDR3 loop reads CASSPGATPVGAQYF. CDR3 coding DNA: TGTGCCAGCAGTCCCGGAGCGACACCCGTTGGGGCGCAGTACTTC.

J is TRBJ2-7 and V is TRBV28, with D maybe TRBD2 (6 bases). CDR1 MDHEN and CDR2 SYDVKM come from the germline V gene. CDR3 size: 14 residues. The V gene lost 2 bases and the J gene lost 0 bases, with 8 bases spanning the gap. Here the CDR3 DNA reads TGTGCCAGCAGTTTAGTAGCGGTCTCCTACGAGCAGTACTTC. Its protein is CASSLVAVSYEQYF.

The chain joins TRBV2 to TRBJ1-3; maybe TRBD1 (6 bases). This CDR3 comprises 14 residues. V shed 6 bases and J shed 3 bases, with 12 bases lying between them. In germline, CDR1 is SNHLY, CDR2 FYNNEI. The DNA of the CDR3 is TGTGCCAGCAGGGATACAGGGAGTGGAAACACCATATATTTT. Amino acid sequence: CASRDTGSGNTIYF.

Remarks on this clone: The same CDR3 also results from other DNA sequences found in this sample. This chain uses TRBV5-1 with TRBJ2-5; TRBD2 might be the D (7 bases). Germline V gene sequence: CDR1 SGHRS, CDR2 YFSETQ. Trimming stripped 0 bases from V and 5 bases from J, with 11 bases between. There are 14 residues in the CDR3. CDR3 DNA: TGCGCCAGCAGCTTGGTCGGCGGGGGCGAGACCCAGTACTTC. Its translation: CASSLVGGGETQYF. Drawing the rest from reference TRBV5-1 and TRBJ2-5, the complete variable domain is KAGVTQTPRYLIKTRGQQVTLSCSPISGHRSVSWYQQTPGQGLQFLFEYFSETQRNKGNFPGRFSGRQFSNSRSEMNVSTLELGDSALYLCASSLVGGGETQYFGPGTRLLVL.

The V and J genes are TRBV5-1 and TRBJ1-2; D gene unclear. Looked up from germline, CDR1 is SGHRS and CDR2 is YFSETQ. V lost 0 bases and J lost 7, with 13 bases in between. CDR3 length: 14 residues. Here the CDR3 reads CASSLDGRASGYTF. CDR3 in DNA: TGCGCCAGCAGCTTGGATGGCAGAGCGTCTGGCTACACCTTC.

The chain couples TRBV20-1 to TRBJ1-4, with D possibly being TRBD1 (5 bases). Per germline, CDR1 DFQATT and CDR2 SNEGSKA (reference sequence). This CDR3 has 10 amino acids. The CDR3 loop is CYQGGEKLFF. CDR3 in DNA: TGCTACCAGGGTGGCGAAAAACTGTTTTTT.